The 7 T cell receptor beta chains below were found in one sample sequenced in a study of T cells in Graves' hyperthyroidism and ophthalmopathy. The TCR beta CDR3 regions underwent amplification using RNA transcripts as the source. The HTBI primer set was used in a first-round RT-PCR of the TCR CDR3. Each CDR3 protein gets one entry after TCRdb re-called the multiplex PCR reads with MiXCR. This table holds about 400,000 distinct CDR3 sequences, roughly an eighth found once. Sequences were obtained from blood. These receptors were taken from a man aged 50 to 60 with Graves' ophthalmopathy.

Many counts were recorded for this clonotype. The genes are TRBV20-1 and TRBJ2-7; 8 positions match TRBD2. Per germline, CDR1 DFQATT and CDR2 SNEGSKA (reference sequence). V shed 1 base and J 5 bases; nucleotides not matched to a gene: 13. CDR3 length equals 16 residues. The CDR3 here is CSARGTWGGRFDEQYF. The DNA of the CDR3 is TGCAGTGCTAGAGGCACTTGGGGCGGGAGGTTCGACGAGCAGTACTTC.

This clonotype has a handful of counts. The chain uses TRBV6-2 or TRBV6-3 and TRBJ2-4; D remains ambiguous. V lost 0 bases, J lost 0 bases, and 9 bases lay in between. The length of the CDR3 is 16 residues. CDR1 and CDR2 from the germline V gene are MNHEY and SVGEGT. As DNA, the CDR3 is TGTGCCAGCAGTTACTCTGCTCGACTAGCCAAAAACATTCAGTACTTC. Its protein is CASSYSARLAKNIQYF.

The genes are TRBV29-1 and TRBJ1-1; 10 nucleotides line up with TRBD1. The germline V gene has CDR1 SQVTM and CDR2 ANQGSEA. With 7 bases clipped from V and 4 bases from J, the junction kept 3 bases outside the gene matches. The CDR3 length is 12 residues. Here the CDR3 DNA reads TGCAGCGGGGACAGGGGCGGCACTGAAGCTTTCTTT. Translation: CSGDRGGTEAFF.

The chain combines TRBV25-1 with TRBJ1-1, with D perhaps TRBD1 (5 bases). CDR1 is MGHDK, CDR2 SYGVNS, per germline. The CDR3 runs 15 residues. Trimming pared 1 base from V and 1 base from J, leaving 10 bases between. The CDR3 sequence is CASSEWGSRNTEAFF. Written as DNA, the CDR3 is TGTGCCAGCAGTGAATGGGGCTCCAGGAACACTGAAGCTTTCTTT. Supplemented by reference TRBV25-1 and TRBJ1-1, the full variable domain reads EADIYQTPRYLVIGTGKKITLECSQTMGHDKMYWYQQDPGMELHLIHYSYGVNSTEKGDLSSESTVSRIRTEHFPLTLESARPSHTSQYLCASSEWGSRNTEAFFGQGTRLTVV.

This clonotype was recorded only once. V usage is TRBV5-4 and J usage is TRBJ1-2; possibly TRBD1 for D (5 bases). This CDR3 spans 14 amino acids. V was cut by 4 bases and J by 8 bases, with 18 bases left in between. Germline CDR1 and CDR2: SGHNT and YYREEE (reference sequence). CDR3 nucleotide sequence: TGTGCCAGCAGCCCAATTGGGGGAAACAACGGCTACACCTTC. This translates into CASSPIGGNNGYTF.

The gene calls are TRBV6-1 and TRBJ2-7; TRBD2 aligns across 11 bases. The CDR3 has 14 amino acids. CDR1 and CDR2 from the germline V gene are MNHNS and SASEGT. With V trimmed by 5 bases and J by 6 bases, 6 bases remained unmatched. CDR3 amino acids: CASSILAGAPEQYF. The CDR3 bases are TGTGCCAGCAGTATACTAGCGGGGGCCCCCGAGCAGTACTTC.

This clonotype was counted many times. The gene calls are TRBV6-1 and TRBJ2-7; the match to TRBD2 covers 7 bases. Trimming at V came to 7 bases and at J to 8 bases, leaving 11 bases not matched to a gene. This CDR3 has 13 residues. The germline V gene encodes CDR1 MNHNS and CDR2 SASEGT. CDR3 sequence: CASIPKGGWKQYF. Here the CDR3 DNA reads TGTGCCAGCATCCCCAAGGGAGGGTGGAAGCAGTACTTC.